Following are 14 T cell receptor beta chains from one sample sequenced in a study of blood T cell repertoires in COVID-19. Only in-frame clones appear in the TCRdb table, and some are missing; sequencing was by immunoSEQ multiplex PCR. The table includes over 80,000 clones, approximately 89% detected once. The specimen was peripheral blood. All receptors come from a human donor in a cohort sampled during active COVID-19.

The chain has TRBV7-8 and TRBJ2-1; TRBD2 agrees at 10 bases. This CDR3 comprises 15 residues. Germline V lookup: CDR1 SGHVS, CDR2 FQNEAQ. V lost 5 bases to trimming and J lost 8 bases; unmatched junction nucleotides: 9. The CDR3 sequence: CASSDAGTSDDEQFF. DNA of the CDR3: TGTGCCAGCAGCGACGCCGGGACTAGCGACGATGAGCAGTTCTTC.

The chain has TRBV5-1 and TRBJ1-1; D may be TRBD1 (6 bases). Per the germline V gene, CDR1 is SGHRS and CDR2 is YFSETQ. V was shortened by 4 bases and J by 5 bases, with 24 bases between the two germline ends. This CDR3 comprises 17 residues. DNA for the CDR3: TGCGCCAGCAGCGGGTACAGGGCCGGCGGAACGAGAACTGAAGCTTTCTTT. Its translation: CASSGYRAGGTRTEAFF.

The chain's CDR3 is CATGGLVATGNTIYF. In nucleotides, the CDR3 is TGTGCCACCGGCGGGCTCGTGGCAACTGGAAACACCATATATTTT. The rearrangement uses TRBV2 and TRBJ1-3; the D is unclear. Deletions cut 10 bases from V and 2 bases from J, with 18 bases between. The CDR3 is 15 amino acids. In germline, CDR1 is SNHLY, CDR2 FYNNEI.

V and J are TRBV16 and TRBJ1-2, with D tentatively TRBD1 (6 bases). Trimming left V 4 bases short and J 4 bases short, with 7 bases between. This CDR3 is 12 amino acids long. In germline, CDR1 is KGHSY, CDR2 FQNENV. The CDR3 nucleotides are TGTGCCAGCAGCCCGGACAGCTATGGCTACACCTTC. Translated: CASSPDSYGYTF.

V and J are TRBV14 and TRBJ2-3; D possibly corresponds to TRBD2 (5 bases). Germline V gives CDR1 SGHDN, CDR2 FVKESK. V was pared by 2 bases and J by 5 bases, with 8 bases between. The length of the CDR3 is 13 residues. The CDR3 sequence: CASSQTRGDTQYF. The CDR3 coding sequence is TGTGCCAGCAGCCAAACCCGGGGAGATACGCAGTATTTT.

The V call is TRBV14, the J call TRBJ1-2; D is perhaps TRBD1 (5 bases). V gave up 4 bases and J gave up 2 bases, with 20 bases separating them. Germline lookup yields CDR1 SGHDN and CDR2 FVKESK. The CDR3 extends over 17 amino acids. The CDR3 is CASSREFGGGTNYGYTF. The CDR3 DNA reads as TGTGCCAGCAGCCGAGAATTCGGGGGGGGAACGAACTATGGCTACACCTTC.

The J gene is TRBJ2-7, the V gene TRBV19; 9 bases fit TRBD2. The CDR3 covers 14 residues. Losses at the gene ends were 4 bases for V and 4 bases for J; bases not matched to a gene: 5. Germline assignment: CDR1 LNHDA and CDR2 SQIVND (reference sequence). CDR3 residues: CASSRTSAYYEQYF. As DNA, the CDR3 is TGTGCCAGTAGTAGGACTAGCGCATATTACGAGCAGTACTTC.

V gene TRBV25-1 combines with J gene TRBJ2-2; 11 positions match TRBD1. Trimming removed 3 bases from V and 4 bases from J; junction bases left unmatched: 1. Germline loops: CDR1 MGHDK, CDR2 SYGVNS. The CDR3 spans 15 residues. The CDR3 region is CASSEGTGGTGELFF. CDR3 nucleotides: TGTGCCAGCAGTGAGGGGACAGGGGGCACCGGGGAGCTGTTTTTT.

V is TRBV5-1 and J is TRBJ1-1; no firm D call. Germline V gene sequence: CDR1 SGHRS, CDR2 YFSETQ. V was cut by 3 bases and J by 1 base, with 10 bases left in between. This CDR3 has 14 amino acids. CDR3 amino acids: CASSSGEWNTEAFF. The CDR3 DNA reads as TGCGCCAGCAGCTCCGGGGAATGGAACACTGAAGCTTTCTTT. The whole variable domain, filled in from reference TRBV5-1 and TRBJ1-1, reads KAGVTQTPRYLIKTRGQQVTLSCSPISGHRSVSWYQQTPGQGLQFLFEYFSETQRNKGNFPGRFSGRQFSNSRSEMNVSTLELGDSALYLCASSSGEWNTEAFFGQGTRLTVV.

The genes are TRBV4-2 and TRBJ2-1; the match to TRBD1 covers 8 bases. With 1 base clipped from V and 8 bases from J, the junction kept 7 bases outside the gene matches. The CDR3 has 15 amino acids. From germline, CDR1 is LGHNA and CDR2 YNFKEQ. The chain's CDR3 is CASSQVQGAGDEQFF. In nucleotides, the CDR3 is TGTGCCAGCAGCCAAGTTCAGGGGGCTGGGGATGAGCAGTTCTTC.

The chain employs TRBV7-3 and TRBJ2-2; 9 nucleotides line up with TRBD1. Germline V gene data show CDR1 as SGHTA and CDR2 as FQGTGA. The CDR3 is made up of 15 amino acids. J gave up 5 bases and V 1 base, and 2 bases lay outside the gene matches. CDR3 amino acids: CASSLKQGATGELFF. Written as DNA, the CDR3 is TGTGCCAGCAGCTTAAAACAGGGGGCGACCGGGGAGCTGTTTTTT.

A note on this clone: The CDR3 ends on some other residue instead of the conserved phenylalanine or tryptophan, so this is likely a read error. The DNA is omitted, as the CDR3 cannot be located on it reliably, and the CDR3 follows TCRdb's listing. The chain recombines TRBV28 with TRBJ1-2; the DNA was not used to check the table's D call, TRBD1. CDR1 and CDR2 from the germline V gene are MDHEN and SYDVKM. The CDR3 spans 12 residues, counting both ends. The CDR3 spells CASTDLPGQGIY.

The J gene is TRBJ2-4, the V gene TRBV19; possibly TRBD1 for D (5 bases). The CDR3 runs to 16 residues. Germline CDR1 reads LNHDA; CDR2 reads SQIVND (reference sequence). V lost 4 bases and J 0 bases, leaving 13 bases between the germline ends. Here the CDR3 reads CASSTRQMIAKNIQYF. CDR3 coding DNA: TGTGCCAGTAGTACCCGACAGATGATAGCCAAAAACATTCAGTACTTC.

The V and J genes are TRBV2 and TRBJ2-7; TRBD1 matches at 7 bases. CDR1 and CDR2 from the germline V gene are SNHLY and FYNNEI. Trimming at V came to 7 bases and at J to 3 bases, leaving 9 bases not matched to a gene. The CDR3 has 14 amino acids. CDR3 DNA sequence: TGTGCCAGCATCTTGGACAGGTTAAACTACGAGCAGTACTTC. Protein product: CASILDRLNYEQYF.